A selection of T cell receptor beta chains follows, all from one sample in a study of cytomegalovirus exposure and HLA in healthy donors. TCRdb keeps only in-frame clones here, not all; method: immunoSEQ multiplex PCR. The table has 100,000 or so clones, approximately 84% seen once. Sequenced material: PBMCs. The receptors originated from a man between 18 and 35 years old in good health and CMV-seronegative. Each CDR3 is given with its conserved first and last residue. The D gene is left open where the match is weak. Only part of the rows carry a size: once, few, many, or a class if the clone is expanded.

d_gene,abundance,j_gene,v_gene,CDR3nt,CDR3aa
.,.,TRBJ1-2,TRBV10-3,TGTGCCATGTGGGGGCTCTTCTATGGCTACACCTTC,CAMWGLFYGYTF
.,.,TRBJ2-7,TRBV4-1,TGCGCCAGCAGCCAAGTTCCTACTCTCGGGTCGTACGAGCAGTACTTC,CASSQVPTLGSYEQYF
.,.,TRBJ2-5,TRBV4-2,TGTGCCAGCAGCCAAGGAACAGGTCAAGAGACCCAGTACTTC,CASSQGTGQETQYF
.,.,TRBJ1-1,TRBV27,TGTGCCAGCAGCCCATACGGGTCGAACACTGAAGCTTTCTTT,CASSPYGSNTEAFF
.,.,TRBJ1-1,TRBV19,TGTGCCAGTAGTGCCCGACAAGCAACCGAAGCTTTCTTT,CASSARQATEAFF
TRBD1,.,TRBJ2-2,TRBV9,TGTGCCAGCAGCGCTCCCGGGACAGGGAACACCGGGGAGCTGTTTTTT,CASSAPGTGNTGELFF
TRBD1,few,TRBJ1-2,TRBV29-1,TGCAGCGTTCTTCCGCAGGGGGCCGATGGCTACACCTTC,CSVLPQGADGYTF
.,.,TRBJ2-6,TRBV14,TGTGCCAGCAGCCAAGGGGAGACTGGGGCCAACGTCCTGACTTTC,CASSQGETGANVLTF
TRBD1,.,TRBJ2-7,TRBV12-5,TGTGCTAGTGGTTTGGACAGGGGAGTCTCCTACGAGCAGTACTTC,CASGLDRGVSYEQYF
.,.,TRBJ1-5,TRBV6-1,TGTGCCAGCAGTTCTCACCGGGATAGCCGTCAGCCCCAGCATTTT,CASSSHRDSRQPQHF
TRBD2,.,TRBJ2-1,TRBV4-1,TGCGCCAGCAGCCTCCGATGGCGGGAGGTTTCCTACAATGAGCAGTTCTTC,CASSLRWREVSYNEQFF
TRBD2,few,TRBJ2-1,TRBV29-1,TGCAGCGTTGGCAGGACTAGTCTCGATGAGCAGTTCTTC,CSVGRTSLDEQFF
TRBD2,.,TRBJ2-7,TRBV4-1,TGCGCCAGCAGCCAGCGACTAGCGGGAGTCGGATCCTACGAGCAGTACTTC,CASSQRLAGVGSYEQYF
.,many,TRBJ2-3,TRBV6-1,TGTGCCAGCAGTGAAAAGGGGGATATGGATACGCAGTATTTT,CASSEKGDMDTQYF
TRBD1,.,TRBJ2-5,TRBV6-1,TGTGCCAGCAGTGAAGGACAGGGACAAGAGACCCAGTACTTC,CASSEGQGQETQYF
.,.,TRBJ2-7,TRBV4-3,TGCGCCAGCAGCCAAGATACCCAGTTACCCTACGAGCAGTACTTC,CASSQDTQLPYEQYF
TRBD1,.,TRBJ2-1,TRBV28,TGTGCCAGCAGGAAGACAGGGGGGGATGAGCAGTTCTTC,CASRKTGGDEQFF
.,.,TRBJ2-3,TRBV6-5,TGTGCCAGCAGGTTCAGGGGCGTCGGCACAGATACGCAGTATTTT,CASRFRGVGTDTQYF
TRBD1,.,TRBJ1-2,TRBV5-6,TGTGCCAGCAGCCTAGGGACAGAAAGAGGCTACACCTTC,CASSLGTERGYTF
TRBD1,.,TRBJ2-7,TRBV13,TGTGCCAGCAGCTTCCGGACAGGGGGCAAAGACGAGCAGTACTTC,CASSFRTGGKDEQYF
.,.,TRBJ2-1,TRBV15,TGTGCCACCAGCAGAGGGGGACTGGACTACAATGAGCAGTTCTTC,CATSRGGLDYNEQFF
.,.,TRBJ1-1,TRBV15,TGTGCCACCAGCAGAGATCCACAGATGAACACTGAAGCTTTCTTT,CATSRDPQMNTEAFF
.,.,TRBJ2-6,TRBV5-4,TGTGCCAGCAGCTTGGGACAGAGGGGGGCCAACGTCCTGACTTTC,CASSLGQRGANVLTF
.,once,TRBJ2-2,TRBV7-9,TGTGCCAGCAGCTTAGCCGGCGGCTCCCCCACCGGGGAGCTGTTTTTT,CASSLAGGSPTGELFF
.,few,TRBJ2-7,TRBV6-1,TGTGCCAGCAGTGGGGCTAGCGAGAATTCCGAGCAGTACTTC,CASSGASENSEQYF
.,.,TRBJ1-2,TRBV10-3,TGTGCCATCAGTGAGCCCCCAGGGGACGGCTACACCTTC,CAISEPPGDGYTF
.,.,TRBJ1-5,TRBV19,TGTGCCAGTAGTATATGGACAGACTATTACCAGCCCCAGCATTTT,CASSIWTDYYQPQHF
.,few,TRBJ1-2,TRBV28,TGTGCCAGCAGGCCGGGAGTTTATGGCTACACCTTC,CASRPGVYGYTF
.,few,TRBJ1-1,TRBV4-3,TGCGCCAGCAGCCGTACCGGGAACACTGAAGCTTTCTTT,CASSRTGNTEAFF
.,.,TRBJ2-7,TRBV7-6,TGTGCCAGCAGCTTAGAGTGGCAGACAAACTACGAGCAGTACTTC,CASSLEWQTNYEQYF
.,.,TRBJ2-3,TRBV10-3,TGTGCCATCAGTGGGAGGGTCCCCACAGATACGCAGTATTTT,CAISGRVPTDTQYF
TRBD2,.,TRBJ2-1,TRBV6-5,TGTGCCAGCAGTTACTCACGGACTAGCGGGAGCAATGAGCAGTTCTTC,CASSYSRTSGSNEQFF
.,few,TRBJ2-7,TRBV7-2,TGTGCCAGCAGCTTACTCGGGGGGAGGGGGTCCTACGAGCAGTACTTC,CASSLLGGRGSYEQYF
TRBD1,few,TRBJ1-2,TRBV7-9,TGTGCCAGCAGCCCAGTCGACAGGGGTGGCTACACCTTC,CASSPVDRGGYTF
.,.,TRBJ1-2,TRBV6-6,TGTGCCAGCAGTTTGTCAGGGCTCAACTATGGCTACACCTTC,CASSLSGLNYGYTF
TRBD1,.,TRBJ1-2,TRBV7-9,TGTGCCAGCAGCCCTATTCCGGACAGGGATAGAGGCTACACCTTC,CASSPIPDRDRGYTF
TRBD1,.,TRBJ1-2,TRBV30,TGTGCCTGGATACAGGGGGTCTTGCGTGGCTACACCTTC,CAWIQGVLRGYTF
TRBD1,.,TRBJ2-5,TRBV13,TGTGCCAGCAGCTTGCACAGGGGGCTCAGAGAGACCCAGTACTTC,CASSLHRGLRETQYF
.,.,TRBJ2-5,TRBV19,TGTGCCAGTAGGGGCCCCTGGCAAGAGACCCAGTACTTC,CASRGPWQETQYF
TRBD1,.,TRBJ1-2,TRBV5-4,TGTGCCAGCAGCCGGACAGGGGCCTATGGCTACACCTTC,CASSRTGAYGYTF
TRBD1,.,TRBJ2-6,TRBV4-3,TGCGCCAGCAGCCAGCACGACAGGGGGCTCTCTGGGGCCAACGTCCTGACTTTC,CASSQHDRGLSGANVLTF
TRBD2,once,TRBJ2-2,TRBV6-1,TGTGCCGGCAGTGCCCTAGCGGGACGAGCCGGGGAGCTGTTTTTT,CAGSALAGRAGELFF
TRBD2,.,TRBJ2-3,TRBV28,TGTGCCAGCAGTCGGGTAGCGGGAGGGTTTGCAGATACGCAGTATTTT,CASSRVAGGFADTQYF
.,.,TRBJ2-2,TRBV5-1,TGCGCCAGCAGCTCGACAGGCCGCGCGAACACCGGGGAGCTGTTTTTT,CASSSTGRANTGELFF
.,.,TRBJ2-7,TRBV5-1,TGCGCCAGCAGCTTGTATGTGGGAGCTTTGTCCTACGAGCAGTACTTC,CASSLYVGALSYEQYF
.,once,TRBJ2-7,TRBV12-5,TGTGCTAGTGGTTTGGGAGCCACCTACGAGCAGTACTTC,CASGLGATYEQYF
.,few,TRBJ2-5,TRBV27,TGTGCCAGCAGTTTATATGCCGGTGGCCAAGAGACCCAGTACTTC,CASSLYAGGQETQYF
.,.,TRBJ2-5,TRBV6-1,TGTGCCAGCAGTCGACACAAGGAGACCCAGTACTTC,CASSRHKETQYF
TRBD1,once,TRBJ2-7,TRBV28,TGTGCCAGCAAGCCGGGACAGGGGTGGTACGAGCAGTACTTC,CASKPGQGWYEQYF
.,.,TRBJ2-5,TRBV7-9,TGTGCCAGCAGCTCTTCCTTGGTAGCGTCTAGTGGGACCCAGTACTTC,CASSSSLVASSGTQYF
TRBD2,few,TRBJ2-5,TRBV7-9,TGTGCCAGCAGCTCAGGACTAGCGGGAGAGACCCAGTACTTC,CASSSGLAGETQYF
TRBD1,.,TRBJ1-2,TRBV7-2,TGTGCCAGCAGCTTAGTTCAGGGGGTCGGCTATGGCTACACCTTC,CASSLVQGVGYGYTF
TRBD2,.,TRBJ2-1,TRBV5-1,TGCGCCAGCAGCTTCGCCAGCGGGAGGTACAATGAGCAGTTCTTC,CASSFASGRYNEQFF
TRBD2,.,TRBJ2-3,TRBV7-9,TGTGCCAGCAGCTCCCCGGGACTAGGCGCAGATACGCAGTATTTT,CASSSPGLGADTQYF
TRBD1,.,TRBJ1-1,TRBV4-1,TGCGCCAGCAGCCCTGGACAGGGCGGGAACACTGAAGCTTTCTTT,CASSPGQGGNTEAFF
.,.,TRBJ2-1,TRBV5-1,TGCGCCAGCAGCTTGATCCCGGGGGAGTTGGGTGAGCAGTTCTTC,CASSLIPGELGEQFF
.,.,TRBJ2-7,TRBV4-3,TGCGCCAGCAGCCAAGATTGGGGCAGTCCCTACGAGCAGTACTTC,CASSQDWGSPYEQYF
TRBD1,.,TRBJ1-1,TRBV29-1,TGCAGCGTTGAGGTCGGCCAGGGGGCGGTCACTGAAGCTTTCTTT,CSVEVGQGAVTEAFF
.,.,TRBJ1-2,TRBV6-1,TGTGCCAGCAGTGATGCGATGAGGTATGGCTACACCTTC,CASSDAMRYGYTF